These 14 T cell receptor beta chains share one sample of origin, sequenced in a study of OX40 agonist ivuxolimab in advanced cancers. The data were produced by immunoSEQ multiplex PCR, yet TCRdb's version contains in-frame clones alone and is incomplete. This sample has about 83,000 clones, with approximately 91% found just once. Sequenced here: CD4+ or CD8+ T cells sorted from blood, sampled in a trial of the OX40 agonist ivuxolimab. Source of these receptors: an adult with an advanced solid tumor such as melanoma, head and neck, liver or kidney cancer.

This chain links TRBV7-2 with TRBJ1-2; no reliable D call. The CDR3 loop spans 16 amino acids. The germline gives CDR1 SGHTA, CDR2 FQGNSA. Deletions cut 0 bases from V and 4 bases from J, with 15 bases between. CDR3 loop: CASSLADQKGGYGYTF. DNA of the CDR3: TGTGCCAGCAGCTTAGCAGACCAAAAAGGTGGCTATGGCTACACCTTC.

The rearrangement uses TRBV5-1 and TRBJ2-5; TRBD1 aligns across 7 bases. CDR3 length equals 15 residues. Germline values: CDR1 SGHRS, CDR2 YFSETQ. V was clipped by 1 base and J by 4 bases; unmatched bases: 7. The DNA for the CDR3 is TGCGCCAGCAGCTTGAAAGGGGGCCGAGGAGAGACCCAGTACTTC. Its protein product is CASSLKGGRGETQYF.

The V and J genes are TRBV4-3 and TRBJ2-3; 10 bases agree with TRBD2. This CDR3 has 17 amino acids. The junction had 7 bases not matched to a gene; V was cut back by 2 bases and J by 2 bases. The germline V gene encodes CDR1 LGHNA and CDR2 YSLEER. The CDR3 bases are TGCGCCAGCAGCCAATCTTTAGCGGGAGGAAACACAGATACGCAGTATTTT. It translates to CASSQSLAGGNTDTQYF.

The chain couples TRBV28 to TRBJ1-5, with TRBD1 matching over 9 bases. The V and J ends lost 5 bases and 10 bases, in that order; junction bases with no gene match: 12. Germline CDR1 is MDHEN and CDR2 is SYDVKM. The CDR3 has 15 amino acids. CDR3 region: CASSPPGQGPLPQHF. The CDR3, as DNA: TGTGCCAGCAGTCCACCGGGACAGGGCCCTTTACCCCAGCATTTT.

The genes are TRBV5-4 and TRBJ1-6, with TRBD1 matching 11 bases. V shed 1 base and J 5 bases; nucleotides not matched to a gene: 2. The length of the CDR3 is 16 residues. Germline V lookup: CDR1 SGHNT, CDR2 YYREEE (reference sequence). The CDR3 coding sequence is TGTGCCAGCAGCTTGCCGGGACAGGGGGATAATTCACCCCTCCACTTT. Amino acids: CASSLPGQGDNSPLHF.

The CDR3 spells CASSFGQGDYTF. The CDR3 region has the DNA TGTGCCAGCAGCTTTGGGCAGGGAGACTACACCTTC. The chain links TRBV7-2 to TRBJ1-2; tentatively, D is TRBD1 (5 bases). Germline CDR1 SGHTA, CDR2 FQGNSA. The V end lost 3 bases, the J end lost 10 bases, and 12 bases lay between the germline ends. This CDR3 comprises 12 residues.

The gene calls are TRBV6-5 and TRBJ2-1; 10 bases line up with TRBD2. The CDR3 has 15 amino acids. The J segment lost 9 bases and the V segment lost 0 bases, leaving 5 bases of the junction unmatched. Germline values: CDR1 MNHEY, CDR2 SVGAGI. CDR3 in amino acids: CASSYSISGGIEQFF. In DNA form, the CDR3 reads TGTGCCAGCAGTTACTCGATTAGCGGGGGGATTGAGCAGTTCTTC.

The V gene is TRBV7-9, the J gene TRBJ2-7; D might be TRBD1 (6 bases). This CDR3 region has 14 residues. Germline CDR1 reads SEHNR; CDR2 reads FQNEAQ (reference sequence). Trimming took 5 bases from V and 3 from J, leaving 14 bases between them. CDR3 in DNA: TGTGCCAGCAGCCCGCGGACAGCCTACTACGAGCAGTACTTC. This encodes CASSPRTAYYEQYF.

The V call is TRBV18, the J call TRBJ2-5; 8 nucleotides agree with TRBD1. Germline V gives CDR1 KGHSH, CDR2 LQKENI. The CDR3 extends over 15 amino acids. Trimming cost V 0 bases and J 3 bases; bases outside gene matches: 3. CDR3 DNA sequence: TGTGCCAGCTCACCACCACTGACAGGGGAAGAGACCCAGTACTTC. This gives the protein CASSPPLTGEETQYF.

A remark on this clone: This clone may be a read error of a much larger clone one base away. This sample includes further DNA sequences coding for the same CDR3. The CDR3 here is CSVEEGYTF. The DNA of the CDR3 is TGCAGCGTTGAAGAAGGCTACACCTTC. The chain couples TRBV29-1 to TRBJ1-2; no reliable D call. CDR1 is SQVTM, CDR2 ANQGSEA, per germline. The V and J ends lost 0 bases and 8 bases respectively, with 1 base between them. This CDR3 has 9 amino acids. The whole variable domain, remainder taken from reference TRBV29-1 and TRBJ1-2, is SAVISQKPSRDICQRGTSLTIQCQVDSQVTMMFWYRQQPGQSLTLIATANQGSEATYESGFVIDKFPISRPNLTFSTLTVSNMSPEDSSIYLCSVEEGYTFGSGTRLTVV.

V and J are TRBV12-5 and TRBJ2-7; maybe TRBD2 (6 bases). V gave up 7 bases and J gave up 6 bases, with 13 bases separating them. The CDR3 covers 12 residues. Germline loops: CDR1 LGHNT, CDR2 FRNRAP. The CDR3 bases are TGTGCTAGTGCCAGGGACTTCCTCGAGCAGTACTTC. Its protein product is CASARDFLEQYF.

V is TRBV29-1 and J is TRBJ2-7; a weak D match, TRBD1 (6 bases). This CDR3 region has 13 residues. Trimming cost V 6 bases and J 3 bases, with 15 bases left between them. Germline values: CDR1 SQVTM, CDR2 ANQGSEA. The CDR3: CSVQQGRGYEQYF. The CDR3 nucleotides read TGCAGCGTGCAACAGGGACGGGGCTACGAGCAGTACTTC.

The V call is TRBV4-3, the J call TRBJ2-3; TRBD2 is a possible D gene (6 bases). This CDR3 is 14 amino acids long. Germline-derived CDR1 and CDR2 are LGHNA and YSLEER. The ends were cut back, 0 bases at V and 4 bases at J, with 8 bases in the middle. CDR3: CASSQDGRADTQYF. CDR3 DNA: TGCGCCAGCAGCCAAGACGGGAGAGCAGATACGCAGTATTTT.

In nucleotides, the CDR3 is TGCGCCAGCAGCTTGGGTCCAGGGAATAATTCACCCCTCCACTTT. Encoded protein: CASSLGPGNNSPLHF. The chain uses TRBV5-1 and TRBJ1-6; D might be TRBD1 (5 bases). V lost 0 bases and J 5 bases, leaving 9 bases between the germline ends. Germline V gives CDR1 SGHRS, CDR2 YFSETQ. The CDR3 loop spans 15 amino acids.